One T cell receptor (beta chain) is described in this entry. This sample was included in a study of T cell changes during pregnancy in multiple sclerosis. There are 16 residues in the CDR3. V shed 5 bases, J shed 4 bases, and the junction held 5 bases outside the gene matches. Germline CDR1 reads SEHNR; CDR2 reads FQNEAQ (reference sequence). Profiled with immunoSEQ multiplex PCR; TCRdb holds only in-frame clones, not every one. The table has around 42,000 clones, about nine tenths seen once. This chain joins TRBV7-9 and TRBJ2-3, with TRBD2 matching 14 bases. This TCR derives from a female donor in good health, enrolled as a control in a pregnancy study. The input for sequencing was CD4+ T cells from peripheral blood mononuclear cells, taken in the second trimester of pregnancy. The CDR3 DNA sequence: TGTGCCAGCAGCCCCCGACTAGCGGGGGGGCCAGATACGCAGTATTTT. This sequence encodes CASSPRLAGGPDTQYF. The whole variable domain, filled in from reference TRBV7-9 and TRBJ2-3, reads DTGVSQNPRHKITKRGQNVTFRCDPISEHNRLYWYRQTLGQGPEFLTYFQNEAQLEKSRLLSDRFSAERPKGSFSTLEIQRTEQGDSAMYLCASSPRLAGGPDTQYFGPGTRLTVL.